Listed below are T cell receptor beta chains from one sample, sequenced in a study of blood T cell repertoires in COVID-19. Data came from immunoSEQ multiplex PCR; TCRdb stores just in-frame clones and leaves some out. The table includes roughly 220,000 clones, 88% detected once. Material for sequencing was PBMCs or T cells enriched from blood (not recorded which). The receptors come from a woman aged 50 to 60 with acute COVID-19. Each CDR3 is given without its conserved first and last residue. Clone size is given for some rows only: seen once, a few or many times, or a class if the clone is expanded.

j_gene,v_gene,abundance,CDR3aa
TRBJ1-5,TRBV18,few,ASSPGGQGVSQPQH
TRBJ2-2,TRBV4-1,-,ASSAGLGTGELF
TRBJ1-4,TRBV9,-,ASSVEGEGATNEKLF
TRBJ2-7,TRBV19,once,ASGTSYHEQY
TRBJ1-6,TRBV6-5,-,ASSYDRGRSPLH
TRBJ1-5,TRBV5-5,-,ASSLDLFGRGNLDNQPQH
TRBJ2-7,TRBV7-9,-,ASSLALAGGAYEQY
TRBJ2-7,TRBV28,-,ASSLGDRRYEQY
TRBJ2-5,TRBV19,-,ASSQAYQETQY
TRBJ2-7,TRBV28,-,ASRTRGAGGAPPSSYEQY
TRBJ2-5,TRBV7-3,-,ASSLQGTIQETQY
TRBJ2-6,TRBV5-1,-,ASSLMTSGANVLT
TRBJ2-7,TRBV5-4,-,ASSLVGGAQHEQY
TRBJ2-2,TRBV2,-,ASTDPGQVVPGELF
TRBJ2-3,TRBV4-3,-,ASSQDGSDTQY
TRBJ2-5,TRBV11-2,-,ASSFRTDQETQY
TRBJ1-1,TRBV28,-,ASSLSGPEAF
TRBJ1-1,TRBV7-2,few,ASSLTVNTEAF
TRBJ1-6,TRBV20-1,-,SASLQGIDSPLH
TRBJ2-7,TRBV15,-,ATSRGGLAGREQY
TRBJ1-5,TRBV27,-,ASSLTGNQPQH
TRBJ2-7,TRBV6-5,once,ASRFRGNEQY
TRBJ2-2,TRBV7-9,-,ASSRRTGGHPGELF
TRBJ2-3,TRBV2,-,ASSRDRGGTDTQY
TRBJ1-6,TRBV6-4,-,ASRMGQGREPLH
TRBJ2-2,TRBV6-2/TRBV6-3,-,ASSSTGDTGELF
TRBJ1-5,TRBV18,-,ASSAGSNQPQH
TRBJ1-3,TRBV2,-,ASTGFSGNTIY
TRBJ1-1,TRBV18,-,ASSPLPLTGESTEAF
TRBJ2-2,TRBV27,-,ASSLRGGGELF
TRBJ1-5,TRBV19,-,ASSMSGPQGGSNQPQH
TRBJ2-2,TRBV7-2,-,ASSLASRANTGELF
TRBJ1-5,TRBV2,-,ASLGQFNQPQH
TRBJ2-4,TRBV27,-,ASSFGTGRNIQY
TRBJ1-5,TRBV30,-,AWSPRGRDQPQH
TRBJ2-7,TRBV13,-,ASSPRAASGNLYEQY
TRBJ2-2,TRBV7-2,-,ASSLMPSGRANTGELF
TRBJ1-1,TRBV11-2,-,ASSLWVGSTEAF
TRBJ2-1,TRBV27,-,ASSLGQGAYNEQF
TRBJ1-6,TRBV6-2/TRBV6-3,-,ASSYADRGGYNSPLH
TRBJ2-2,TRBV9,once,ASSPRTGGGELF
TRBJ2-2,TRBV7-9,-,ASRQIWGELF